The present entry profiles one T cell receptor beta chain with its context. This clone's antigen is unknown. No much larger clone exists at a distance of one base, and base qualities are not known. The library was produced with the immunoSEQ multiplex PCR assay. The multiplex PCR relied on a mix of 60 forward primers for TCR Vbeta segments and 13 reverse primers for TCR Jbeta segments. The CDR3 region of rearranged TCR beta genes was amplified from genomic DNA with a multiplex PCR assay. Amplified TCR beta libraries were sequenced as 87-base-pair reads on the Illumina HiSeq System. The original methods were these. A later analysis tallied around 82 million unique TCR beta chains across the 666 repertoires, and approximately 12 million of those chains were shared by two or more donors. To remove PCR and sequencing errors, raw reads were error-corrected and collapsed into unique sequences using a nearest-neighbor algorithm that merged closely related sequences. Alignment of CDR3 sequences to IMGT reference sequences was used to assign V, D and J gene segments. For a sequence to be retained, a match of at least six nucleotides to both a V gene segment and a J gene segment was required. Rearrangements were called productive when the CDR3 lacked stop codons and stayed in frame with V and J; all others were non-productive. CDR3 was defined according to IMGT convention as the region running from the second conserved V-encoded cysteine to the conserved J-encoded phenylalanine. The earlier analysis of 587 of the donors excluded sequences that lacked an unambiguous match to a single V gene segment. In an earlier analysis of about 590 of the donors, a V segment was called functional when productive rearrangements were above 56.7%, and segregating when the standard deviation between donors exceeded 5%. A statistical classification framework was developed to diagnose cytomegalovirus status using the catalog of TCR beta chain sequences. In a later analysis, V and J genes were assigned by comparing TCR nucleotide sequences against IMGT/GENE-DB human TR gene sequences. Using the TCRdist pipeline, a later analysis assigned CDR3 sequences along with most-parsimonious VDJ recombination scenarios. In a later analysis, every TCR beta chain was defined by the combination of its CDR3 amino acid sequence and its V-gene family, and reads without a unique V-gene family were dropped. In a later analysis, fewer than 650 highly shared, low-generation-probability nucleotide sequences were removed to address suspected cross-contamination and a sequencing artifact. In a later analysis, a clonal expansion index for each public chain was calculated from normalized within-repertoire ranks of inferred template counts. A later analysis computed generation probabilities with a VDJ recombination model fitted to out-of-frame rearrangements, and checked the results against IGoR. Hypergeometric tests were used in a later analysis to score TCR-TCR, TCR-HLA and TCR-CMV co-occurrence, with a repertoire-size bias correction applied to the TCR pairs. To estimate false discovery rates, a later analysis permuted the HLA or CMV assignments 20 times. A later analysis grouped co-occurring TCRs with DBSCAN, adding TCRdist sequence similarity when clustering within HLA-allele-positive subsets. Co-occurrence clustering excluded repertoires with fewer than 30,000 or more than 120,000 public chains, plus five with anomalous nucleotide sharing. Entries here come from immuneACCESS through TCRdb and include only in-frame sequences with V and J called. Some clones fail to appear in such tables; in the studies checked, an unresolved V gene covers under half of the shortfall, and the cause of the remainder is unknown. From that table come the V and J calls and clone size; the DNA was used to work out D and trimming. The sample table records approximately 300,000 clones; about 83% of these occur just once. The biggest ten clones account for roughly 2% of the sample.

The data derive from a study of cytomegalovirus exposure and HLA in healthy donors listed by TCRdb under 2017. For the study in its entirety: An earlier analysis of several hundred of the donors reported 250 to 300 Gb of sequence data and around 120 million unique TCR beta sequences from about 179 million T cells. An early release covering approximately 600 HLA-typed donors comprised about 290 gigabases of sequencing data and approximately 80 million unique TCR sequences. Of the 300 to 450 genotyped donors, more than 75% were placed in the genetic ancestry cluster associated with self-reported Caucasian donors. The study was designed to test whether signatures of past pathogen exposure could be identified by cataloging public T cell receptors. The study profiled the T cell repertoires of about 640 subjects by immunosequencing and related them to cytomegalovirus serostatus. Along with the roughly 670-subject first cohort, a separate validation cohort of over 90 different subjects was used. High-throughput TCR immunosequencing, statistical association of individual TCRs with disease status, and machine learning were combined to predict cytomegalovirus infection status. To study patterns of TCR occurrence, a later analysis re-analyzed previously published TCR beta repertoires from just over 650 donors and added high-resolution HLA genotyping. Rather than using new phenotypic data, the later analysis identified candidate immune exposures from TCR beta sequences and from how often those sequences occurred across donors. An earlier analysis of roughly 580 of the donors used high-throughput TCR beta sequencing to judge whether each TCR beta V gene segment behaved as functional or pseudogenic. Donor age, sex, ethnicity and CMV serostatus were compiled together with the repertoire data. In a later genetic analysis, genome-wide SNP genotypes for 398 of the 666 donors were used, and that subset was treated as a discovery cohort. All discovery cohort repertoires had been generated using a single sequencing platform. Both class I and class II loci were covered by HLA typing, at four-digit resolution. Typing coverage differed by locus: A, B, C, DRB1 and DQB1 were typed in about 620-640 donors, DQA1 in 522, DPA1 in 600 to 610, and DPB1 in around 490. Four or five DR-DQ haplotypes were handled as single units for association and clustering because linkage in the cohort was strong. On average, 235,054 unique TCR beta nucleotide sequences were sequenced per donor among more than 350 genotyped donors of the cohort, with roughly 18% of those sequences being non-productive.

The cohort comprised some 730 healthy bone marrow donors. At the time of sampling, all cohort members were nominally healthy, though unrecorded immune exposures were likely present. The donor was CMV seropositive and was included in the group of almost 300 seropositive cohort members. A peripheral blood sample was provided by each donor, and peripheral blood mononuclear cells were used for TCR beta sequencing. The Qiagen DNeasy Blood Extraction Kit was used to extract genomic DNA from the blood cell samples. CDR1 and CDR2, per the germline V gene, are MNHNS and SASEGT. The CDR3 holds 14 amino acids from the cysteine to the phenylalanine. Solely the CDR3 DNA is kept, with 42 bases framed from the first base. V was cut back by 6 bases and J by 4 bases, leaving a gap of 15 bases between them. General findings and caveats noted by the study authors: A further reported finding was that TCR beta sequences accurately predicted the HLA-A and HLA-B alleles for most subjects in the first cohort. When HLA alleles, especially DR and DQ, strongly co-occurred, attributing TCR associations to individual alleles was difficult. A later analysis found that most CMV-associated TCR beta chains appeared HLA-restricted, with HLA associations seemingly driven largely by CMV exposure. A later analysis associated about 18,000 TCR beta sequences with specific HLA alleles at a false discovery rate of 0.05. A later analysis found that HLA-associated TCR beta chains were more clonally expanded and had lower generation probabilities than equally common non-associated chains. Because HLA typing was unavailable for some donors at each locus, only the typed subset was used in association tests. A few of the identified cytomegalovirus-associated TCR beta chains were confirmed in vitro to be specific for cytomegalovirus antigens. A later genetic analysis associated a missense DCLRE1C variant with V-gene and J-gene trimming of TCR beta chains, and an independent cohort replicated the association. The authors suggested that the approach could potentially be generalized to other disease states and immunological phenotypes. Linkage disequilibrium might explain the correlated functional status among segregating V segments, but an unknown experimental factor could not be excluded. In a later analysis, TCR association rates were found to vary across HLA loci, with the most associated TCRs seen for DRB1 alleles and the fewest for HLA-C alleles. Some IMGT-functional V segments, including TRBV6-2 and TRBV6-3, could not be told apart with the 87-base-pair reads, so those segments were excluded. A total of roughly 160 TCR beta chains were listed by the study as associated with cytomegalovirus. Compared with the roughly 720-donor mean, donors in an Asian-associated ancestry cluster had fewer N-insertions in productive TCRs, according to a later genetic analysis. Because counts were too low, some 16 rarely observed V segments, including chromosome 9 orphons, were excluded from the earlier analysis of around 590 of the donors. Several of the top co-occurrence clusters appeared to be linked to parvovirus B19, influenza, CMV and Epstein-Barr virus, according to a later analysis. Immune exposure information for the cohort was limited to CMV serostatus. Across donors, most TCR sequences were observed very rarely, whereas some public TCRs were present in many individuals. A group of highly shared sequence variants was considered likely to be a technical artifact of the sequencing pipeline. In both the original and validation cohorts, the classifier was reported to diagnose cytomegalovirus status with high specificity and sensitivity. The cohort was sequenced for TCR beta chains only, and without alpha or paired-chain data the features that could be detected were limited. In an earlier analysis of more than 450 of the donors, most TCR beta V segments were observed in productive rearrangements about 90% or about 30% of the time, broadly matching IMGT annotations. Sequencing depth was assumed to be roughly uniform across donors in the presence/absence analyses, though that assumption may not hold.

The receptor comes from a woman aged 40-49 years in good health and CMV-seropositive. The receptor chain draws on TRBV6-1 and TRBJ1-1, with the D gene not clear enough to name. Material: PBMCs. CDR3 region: CASRGSGIGTEAFF. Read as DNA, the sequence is TGTGCCAGCAGGGGGTCGGGGATCGGCACTGAAGCTTTCTTT.